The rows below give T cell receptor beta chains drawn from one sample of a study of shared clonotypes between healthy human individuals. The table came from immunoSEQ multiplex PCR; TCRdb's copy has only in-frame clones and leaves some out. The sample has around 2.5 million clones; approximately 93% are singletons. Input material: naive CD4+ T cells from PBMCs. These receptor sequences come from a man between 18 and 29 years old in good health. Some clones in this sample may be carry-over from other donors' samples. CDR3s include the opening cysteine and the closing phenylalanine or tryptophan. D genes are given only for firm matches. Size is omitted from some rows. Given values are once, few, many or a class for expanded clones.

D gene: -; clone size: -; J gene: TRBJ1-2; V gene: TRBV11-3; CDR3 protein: CASSSSHGYGYTF; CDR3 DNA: TGTGCCAGCAGCTCCTCACACGGGTATGGCTACACCTTC
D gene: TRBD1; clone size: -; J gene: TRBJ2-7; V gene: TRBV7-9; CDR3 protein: CASSHGGRDSIYEQYF; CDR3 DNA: TGTGCCAGCAGCCACGGTGGCCGGGACAGTATCTACGAGCAGTACTTC
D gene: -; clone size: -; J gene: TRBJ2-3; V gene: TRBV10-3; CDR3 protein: CAISDQATDTQYF; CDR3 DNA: TGTGCCATCAGTGACCAGGCCACAGATACGCAGTATTTT
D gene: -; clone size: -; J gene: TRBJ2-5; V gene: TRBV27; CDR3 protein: CASSVQGSETQYF; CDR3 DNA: TGTGCCAGCAGTGTACAGGGCTCCGAGACCCAGTACTTC
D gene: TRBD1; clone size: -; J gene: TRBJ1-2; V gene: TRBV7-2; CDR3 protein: CASSDQGVVQGYTF; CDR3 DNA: TGTGCCAGCAGCGACCAGGGGGTAGTGCAAGGCTACACCTTC
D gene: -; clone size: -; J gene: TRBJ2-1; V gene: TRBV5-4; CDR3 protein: CASSLGAGMIYNEQFF; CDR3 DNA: TGTGCCAGCAGCCTGGGGGCCGGCATGATTTACAATGAGCAGTTCTTC
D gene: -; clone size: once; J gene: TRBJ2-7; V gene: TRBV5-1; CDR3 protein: CASSPGGTGGEQYF; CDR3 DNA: TGCGCCAGCAGCCCGGGGGGGACAGGAGGCGAGCAGTACTTC
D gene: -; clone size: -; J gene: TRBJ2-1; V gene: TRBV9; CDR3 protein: CASSVSRNNEQFF; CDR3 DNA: TGTGCCAGCAGCGTATCGAGGAACAATGAGCAGTTCTTC
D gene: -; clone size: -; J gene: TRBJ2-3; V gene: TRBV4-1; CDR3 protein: CASSQDMFTDTQYF; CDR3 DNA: TGCGCCAGCAGCCAAGATATGTTTACAGATACGCAGTATTTT
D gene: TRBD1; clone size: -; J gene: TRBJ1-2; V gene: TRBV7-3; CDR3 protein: CASGPTGNYGYTF; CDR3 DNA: TGTGCCAGCGGGCCGACAGGGAACTATGGCTACACCTTC
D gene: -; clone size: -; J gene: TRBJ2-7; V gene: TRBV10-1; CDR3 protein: CASSATGFHEQYF; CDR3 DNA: TGCGCCAGCAGCGCAACAGGGTTCCACGAGCAGTACTTC
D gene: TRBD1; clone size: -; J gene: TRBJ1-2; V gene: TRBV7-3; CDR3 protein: CASSSTGGWGGYTF; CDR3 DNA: TGTGCCAGCAGCTCCACAGGGGGCTGGGGTGGCTACACCTTC
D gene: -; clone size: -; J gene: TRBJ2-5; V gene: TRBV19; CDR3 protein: CASSIPGGETQYF; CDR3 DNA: TGTGCCAGTAGTATACCAGGGGGGGAGACCCAGTACTTC
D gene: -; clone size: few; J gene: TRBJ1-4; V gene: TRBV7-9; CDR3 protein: CASSLGAGEKLFF; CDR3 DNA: TGTGCCAGCAGCTTAGGGGCCGGAGAAAAACTGTTTTTT
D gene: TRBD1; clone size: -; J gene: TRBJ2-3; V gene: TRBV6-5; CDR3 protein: CASSFQGASTDTQYF; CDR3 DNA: TGTGCCAGCAGTTTCCAGGGGGCTAGCACAGATACGCAGTATTTT
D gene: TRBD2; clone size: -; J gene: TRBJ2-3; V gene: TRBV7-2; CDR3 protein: CASSRDYRTDTQYF; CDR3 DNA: TGTGCCAGCAGTCGGGACTACCGCACAGATACGCAGTATTTT
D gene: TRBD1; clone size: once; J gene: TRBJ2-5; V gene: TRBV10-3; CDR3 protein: CATSGLRTGGEQETQYF; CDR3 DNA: TGTGCCACGTCCGGTCTACGAACAGGGGGAGAGCAAGAGACCCAGTACTTC
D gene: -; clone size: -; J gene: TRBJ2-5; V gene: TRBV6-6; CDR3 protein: CASSTGTSGAQYF; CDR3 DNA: TGTGCCAGCAGTACCGGGACCTCTGGGGCCCAGTACTTC
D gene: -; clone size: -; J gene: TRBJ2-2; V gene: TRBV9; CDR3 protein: CASSPLREEAGELFF; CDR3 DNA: TGTGCCAGCAGCCCCCTGAGGGAGGAGGCCGGGGAGCTGTTTTTT
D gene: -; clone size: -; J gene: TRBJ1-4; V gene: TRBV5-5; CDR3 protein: CASSLGSGVTNEKLFF; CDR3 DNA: TGTGCCAGCAGCTTGGGTTCAGGGGTTACTAATGAAAAACTGTTTTTT
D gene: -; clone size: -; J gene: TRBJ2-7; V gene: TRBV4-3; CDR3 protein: CASSQDRRQAPYEQYF; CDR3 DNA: TGCGCCAGCAGCCAAGATCGGAGACAGGCCCCCTACGAGCAGTACTTC
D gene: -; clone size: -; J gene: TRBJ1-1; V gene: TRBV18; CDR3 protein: CASSPFPFTEAFF; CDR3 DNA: TGTGCCAGCTCACCCTTCCCATTCACTGAAGCTTTCTTT
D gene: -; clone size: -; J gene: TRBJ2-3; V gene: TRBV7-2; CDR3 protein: CASSFAGKLGDTQYF; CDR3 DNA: TGTGCCAGCAGCTTCGCAGGGAAACTCGGAGATACGCAGTATTTT
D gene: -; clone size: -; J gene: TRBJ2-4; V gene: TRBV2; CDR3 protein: CASSEERGNIQYF; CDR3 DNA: TGTGCCAGCAGTGAAGAGAGGGGAAACATTCAGTACTTC
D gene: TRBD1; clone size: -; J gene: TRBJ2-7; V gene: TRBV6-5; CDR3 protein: CASSYGDRGLEQYF; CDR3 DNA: TGTGCCAGCAGTTACGGGGACAGGGGGCTCGAGCAGTACTTC
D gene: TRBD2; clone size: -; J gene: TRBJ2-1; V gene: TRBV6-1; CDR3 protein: CASRASGTEQFF; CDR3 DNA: TGTGCCAGCAGGGCTAGCGGGACCGAGCAGTTCTTC
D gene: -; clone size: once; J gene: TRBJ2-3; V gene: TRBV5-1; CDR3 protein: CASSLDPSVSTDTQYF; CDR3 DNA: TGCGCCAGCAGCTTGGACCCTTCGGTGAGCACAGATACGCAGTATTTT
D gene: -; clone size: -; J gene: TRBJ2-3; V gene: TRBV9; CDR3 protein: CASSVAGPPTYTQYF; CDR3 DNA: TGTGCCAGCAGCGTGGCGGGGCCCCCCACGTATACGCAGTATTTT
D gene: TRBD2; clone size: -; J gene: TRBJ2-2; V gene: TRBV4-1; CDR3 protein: CASSQDRSSGRFDTGELFF; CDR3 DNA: TGCGCCAGCAGCCAAGATCGGTCTAGCGGGAGATTTGACACCGGGGAGCTGTTTTTT
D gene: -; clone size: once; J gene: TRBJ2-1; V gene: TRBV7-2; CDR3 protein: CASSLARGRDEQFF; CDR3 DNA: TGTGCCAGCAGCTTAGCGCGGGGAAGGGATGAGCAGTTCTTC
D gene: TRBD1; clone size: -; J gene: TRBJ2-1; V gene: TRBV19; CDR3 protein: CASSVDREYEQFF; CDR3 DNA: TGTGCCAGTAGTGTCGACAGGGAGTATGAGCAGTTCTTC
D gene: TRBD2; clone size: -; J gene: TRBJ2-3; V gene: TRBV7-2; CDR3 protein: CASSLLAGGGSTDTQYF; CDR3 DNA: TGTGCCAGCAGCTTGCTAGCGGGGGGGGGTAGCACAGATACGCAGTATTTT
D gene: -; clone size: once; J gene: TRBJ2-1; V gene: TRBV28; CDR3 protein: CASSSPSYNEQFF; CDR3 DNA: TGTGCCAGCAGCTCCCCCTCCTACAATGAGCAGTTCTTC
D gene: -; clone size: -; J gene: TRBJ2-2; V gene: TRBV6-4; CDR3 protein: CASSVIGTLNTGELFF; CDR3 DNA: TGTGCCAGCAGTGTTATCGGGACTCTGAACACCGGGGAGCTGTTTTTT
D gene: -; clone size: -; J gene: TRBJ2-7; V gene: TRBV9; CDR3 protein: CASSVTLAVGPYEQYF; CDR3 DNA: TGTGCCAGCAGCGTGACTCTTGCTGTAGGGCCCTACGAGCAGTACTTC
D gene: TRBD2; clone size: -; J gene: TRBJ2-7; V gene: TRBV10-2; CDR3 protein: CASGVGGRGAYEQYF; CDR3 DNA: TGCGCCAGCGGGGTGGGCGGGAGAGGGGCCTACGAGCAGTACTTC
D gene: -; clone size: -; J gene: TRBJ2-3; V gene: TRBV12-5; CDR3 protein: CASGLAKGGGPSTDTQYF; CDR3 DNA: TGTGCTAGTGGTTTGGCCAAGGGGGGAGGGCCCAGCACAGATACGCAGTATTTT